This T cell receptor beta chain was sequenced in a study of control samples from healthy donors and cancer patients. A single count supports this clone. V trimming: 5 bases; J trimming: 13 bases; junction bases outside the gene matches: 3. The germline gives CDR1 SEHNR, CDR2 FQNEAQ (reference sequence). CDR3 length: 11 residues. The assay was immunoSEQ multiplex PCR, and TCRdb's table has in-frame clones only and misses some. The data contain roughly 120,000 clones, 93% of them singletons. This clonotype originated in a man aged 50 to 60 with head and neck cancer. The gene calls are TRBV7-9 and TRBJ1-4, with TRBD1 identical over 8 bases. The source material was PBMCs. This CDR3 reads CASSPGQVLFF. CDR3 DNA: TGTGCCAGCAGCCCGGGACAGGTACTGTTTTTT.